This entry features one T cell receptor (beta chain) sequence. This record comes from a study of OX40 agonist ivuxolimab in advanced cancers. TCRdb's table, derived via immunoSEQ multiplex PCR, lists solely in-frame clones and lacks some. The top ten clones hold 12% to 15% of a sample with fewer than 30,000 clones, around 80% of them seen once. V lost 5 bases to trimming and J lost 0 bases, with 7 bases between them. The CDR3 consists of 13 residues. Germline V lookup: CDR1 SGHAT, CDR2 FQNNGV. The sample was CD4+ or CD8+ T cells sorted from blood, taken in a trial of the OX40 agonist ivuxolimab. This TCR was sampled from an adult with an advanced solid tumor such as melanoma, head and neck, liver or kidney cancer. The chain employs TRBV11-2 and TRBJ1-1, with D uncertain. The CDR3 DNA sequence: TGTGCCAGCAGCACGACTGTGAACACTGAAGCTTTCTTT. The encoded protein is CASSTTVNTEAFF.